The clone carrying this T cell receptor (beta chain) was seen a handful of times. This specimen comes from a study of response to subunit inactivated influenza vaccine. V shed 5 bases, J shed 9 bases, and the junction held 10 bases outside the gene matches. Germline values: CDR1 SGHTA, CDR2 FQGNSA. The CDR3 runs 15 residues. TCRdb itself ran the RT-PCR reads through MiXCR, one entry per CDR3 protein. The profile shows some 550,000 distinct CDR3 sequences, roughly 25% of them singletons. This sample also belongs to another study, concerning T cells expressing NK-cell markers. Turning to that study: TCR beta cDNA was made by 5'RACE template switching with UMIs. Sorted T-cell subsets CD3+CD56+NKG2C+, CD3+CD56+NKG2C- and CD3+CD56-NKG2C+ were TCR beta-sequenced. In a handful of donors, dominant CD3+CD56+NKG2C+ clones formed roughly 1.0-8% of CD8+ cells. One observes that, in several donors, these clonotypes were also the leading ones within the CD3+CD56-NKG2C+ fraction. Uncertainty persisted over the HCMV specificity of expanded NKG2C+ T cell clones.

The source is a man aged 50 to 59 who received an inactivated influenza vaccine. The J gene is TRBJ1-6, the V gene TRBV7-2; the match to TRBD1 covers 7 bases. The sample consisted of CD4+ T cells sorted from PBMCs, taken less than 13 days after vaccination. In nucleotides, the CDR3 is TGTGCCAGCAGCCCAGCCGGGACAGATTCTTCACCCCTCCACTTT. It is translated as CASSPAGTDSSPLHF.